Presented here are 27 T cell receptor beta chains from one specimen sequenced in a study of shared clonotypes between healthy human individuals. Sequencing was performed with immunoSEQ multiplex PCR; in TCRdb, only in-frame clones are kept and a portion is missing. The sample lists approximately 1,500,000 clones, around 97% occurring once. Sequenced input: naive CD4+ T cells sorted from blood. Regarding subset: CD45RA+ positively selected. The receptors derive from a man aged 25-45 years in good health.

The chain has TRBV28 and TRBJ1-2; D gene ambiguous. The CDR3 has 11 residues. CDR1 and CDR2 (germline): MDHEN, SYDVKM. V shed 10 bases and J shed 0 bases, with 6 bases lying between them. This CDR3 reads CATITNYGYTF. The DNA of the CDR3 is TGTGCCACTATAACTAACTATGGCTACACCTTC.

V is TRBV28 and J is TRBJ2-6; no clear D gene. V lost 0 bases and J 4 bases, leaving 7 bases between the germline ends. The CDR3 is 15 amino acids. Germline V lookup: CDR1 MDHEN, CDR2 SYDVKM. The CDR3 nucleotides read TGTGCCAGCAGTTTATGGACCTCCGGGGCCAACGTCCTGACTTTC. Translation: CASSLWTSGANVLTF.

Comment on this clone: A much bigger clone sits one base away, suggesting this may be a read error. Distinct nucleotide sequences in the sample also encode this CDR3. The rearrangement links TRBV18 to TRBJ2-5, with D possibly being TRBD1 (5 bases). This CDR3 has 11 residues. Germline V gene lookup returns CDR1 KGHSH and CDR2 LQKENI. The germline V and J ends were trimmed by 6 bases and 5 bases, with 7 bases remaining between them. In DNA, the CDR3 is TGTGCCAGCTCTCCAGGGGAGACCCAGTACTTC. This codes for CASSPGETQYF.

The CDR3 DNA reads TGTGCCAGCAGAACTTCAACTAATGAAAAACTGTTTTTT. Translated: CASRTSTNEKLFF. The genes are TRBV4-2 and TRBJ1-4; D gene ambiguous. CDR3 length equals 13 residues. CDR1 and CDR2 from the germline V gene are LGHNA and YNFKEQ. Trimming cost V 6 bases and J 0 bases, with 5 bases left between them.

V usage is TRBV4-1 and J usage is TRBJ2-2, with D tentatively TRBD2 (5 bases). The V end was cut by 1 base, the J end by 5 bases, with 11 bases between. This CDR3 region has 15 residues. Germline V gene lookup returns CDR1 MGHRA and CDR2 YSYEKL. For the CDR3, the DNA is TGCGCCAGCAGCCAAGGGGGAGTTGTTACCGGGGAGCTGTTTTTT. It encodes CASSQGGVVTGELFF.

V gene TRBV7-8 combines with J gene TRBJ2-1, with 8 bases identical to TRBD2. J was trimmed by 0 bases and V by 10 bases; bases with no gene match: 5. In germline, CDR1 is SGHVS, CDR2 FQNEAQ. The CDR3 loop spans 14 amino acids. CDR3 sequence: CATSSGSSYNEQFF. CDR3 nucleotides: TGTGCCACCTCAAGCGGGAGCTCCTACAATGAGCAGTTCTTC.

V is TRBV14 and J is TRBJ2-3; 8 bases are shared with TRBD2. There are 17 residues in the CDR3. Losses at the gene ends were 0 bases for V and 1 base for J; bases not matched to a gene: 6. In germline, CDR1 is SGHDN, CDR2 FVKESK. For the CDR3, the DNA is TGTGCCAGCAGCCAAGATAGGACTAGCAGCCGCACAGATACGCAGTATTTT. This translates into CASSQDRTSSRTDTQYF.

The rearrangement links TRBV28 to TRBJ1-4; D unclear. The V end lost 5 bases, the J end lost 0 bases, and 10 bases lay between the germline ends. The CDR3 length is 15 residues. From germline, CDR1 is MDHEN and CDR2 SYDVKM. The chain's CDR3 is CASSVTPTTNEKLFF. For the CDR3, the DNA is TGTGCCAGCAGTGTCACCCCCACAACTAATGAAAAACTGTTTTTT.

The genes are TRBV11-2 and TRBJ2-3; 15 bases agree with TRBD2. The germline CDR1 and CDR2 sequences are SGHAT and FQNNGV. V trimming: 5 bases; J trimming: 0 bases; junction bases outside the gene matches: 3. The CDR3 totals 17 residues. The CDR3 region has the DNA TGTGCCAGCAGCCACGGGACTAGCGGGAGGAGCACAGATACGCAGTATTTT. Its protein product is CASSHGTSGRSTDTQYF.

The V call is TRBV18, the J call TRBJ1-5; no definite D call. Trimming cost V 6 bases and J 6 bases, with 12 bases left between them. This CDR3 has 13 residues. CDR1 and CDR2 (germline): KGHSH, LQKENI. CDR3 in DNA: TGTGCCAGCTCCCGGGAGGGCGGTCAGCCCCAGCATTTT. Translating gives CASSREGGQPQHF. The full variable domain, completed using reference TRBV18 and TRBJ1-5, is NAGVMQNPRHLVRRRGQEARLRCSPMKGHSHVYWYRQLPEEGLKFMVYLQKENIIDESGMPKERFSAEFPKEGPSILRIQQVVRGDSAAYFCASSREGGQPQHFGDGTRLSIL.

This sequence joins TRBV2 and TRBJ1-5, with D perhaps matching TRBD1 (6 bases). Trimming cost V 7 bases and J 2 bases, with 18 bases left between them. CDR3 length: 16 residues. CDR1 is SNHLY, CDR2 FYNNEI, per germline. This chain's CDR3 is CASNRPTGAGNQPQHF. Here the CDR3 DNA reads TGTGCCAGCAATCGACCGACAGGTGCGGGCAATCAGCCCCAGCATTTT.

Only one count was recorded for this clone. J is TRBJ2-2 and V is TRBV6-1; 9 bases agree with TRBD1. This CDR3 is 18 amino acids long. The germline V gene encodes CDR1 MNHNS and CDR2 SASEGT. The J segment lost 3 bases and the V segment lost 0 bases, leaving 8 bases of the junction unmatched. The CDR3 DNA sequence: TGTGCCAGCAGTGAAGCCATAGGGACAGGGACTTACACCGGGGAGCTGTTTTTT. The encoded protein is CASSEAIGTGTYTGELFF.

This clone appeared a single time. This CDR3 is also generated by other DNA sequences in the sample. The CDR3 nucleotides read TGTGCCAGCTCACCCAGAAATCAGCCCCAGCATTTT. Translated: CASSPRNQPQHF. The V call is TRBV18, the J call TRBJ1-5, with D uncertain. Trimming cost V 3 bases and J 4 bases, with 4 bases left between them. Germline-derived CDR1 and CDR2 are KGHSH and LQKENI. The CDR3 runs to 12 residues.

The V and J genes are TRBV27 and TRBJ2-7, with a tentative D call TRBD1 (5 bases). The CDR3 contains 13 residues. Germline V gene data show CDR1 as MNHEY and CDR2 as SMNVEV (reference sequence). The germline V and J ends were trimmed by 2 bases and 1 base, with 6 bases remaining between them. In DNA, the CDR3 is TGTGCCAGCAGTTTAGACAGTTCCTACGAGCAGTACTTC. It is translated as CASSLDSSYEQYF.

The chain joins TRBV19 to TRBJ2-7, with a tentative D call TRBD2 (6 bases). V was clipped by 5 bases and J by 2 bases, with 16 bases between them. The CDR3 loop spans 15 amino acids. Germline CDR1 LNHDA, CDR2 SQIVND (reference sequence). The CDR3 spells CASSWRLAVTYEQYF. The CDR3 nucleotides read TGTGCCAGTAGTTGGAGGTTAGCGGTAACCTACGAGCAGTACTTC.

The rearrangement joins TRBV14 to TRBJ1-5; D may be TRBD1 (6 bases). V was trimmed by 5 bases and J by 0 bases, leaving 11 bases between them. This CDR3 has 15 amino acids. Germline assignment: CDR1 SGHDN and CDR2 FVKESK. The CDR3 sequence is CASSSLGGSNQPQHF. The DNA for the CDR3 is TGTGCCAGCAGCTCTCTAGGGGGTAGCAATCAGCCCCAGCATTTT.

The V call is TRBV29-1, the J call TRBJ1-4, with a tentative D call TRBD1 (6 bases). V lost 6 bases, J lost 7 bases, and 15 bases lay in between. The germline gives CDR1 SQVTM, CDR2 ANQGSEA. The CDR3 length is 13 residues. DNA of the CDR3: TGCAGCGTAGACGCAGGGGCTGGTGAAAAACTGTTTTTT. Amino acids: CSVDAGAGEKLFF.

The V call is TRBV10-3, the J call TRBJ2-3, with 10 nucleotides matching TRBD1. Per germline, CDR1 ENHRY and CDR2 SYGVKD. Losses at the gene ends were 2 bases for V and 4 bases for J; bases not matched to a gene: 6. This CDR3 has 16 amino acids. The CDR3 nucleotides read TGTGCCATCAGTGAGAGGACAGGGGGGTTTGCAGATACGCAGTATTTT. Translated: CAISERTGGFADTQYF.

This sequence joins TRBV27 and TRBJ2-7; TRBD1 matches 7 bases. This CDR3 has 15 amino acids. V lost 2 bases to trimming and J lost 1 base; unmatched junction nucleotides: 5. Germline CDR1 and CDR2: MNHEY and SMNVEV (reference sequence). The CDR3 region has the DNA TGTGCCAGCAGTTTAAGGGGGCAGGGGTCCTACGAGCAGTACTTC. The encoded protein is CASSLRGQGSYEQYF.

The V call is TRBV6-6, the J call TRBJ2-5; D is unclear. Germline CDR1 reads MNHNY; CDR2 reads SVGAGI (reference sequence). CDR3 length: 16 amino acids. The ends were cut back, 0 bases at V and 5 bases at J, with 16 bases in the middle. The CDR3 reads CASSYSELGWRETQYF. CDR3 nucleotide sequence: TGTGCCAGCAGTTACTCAGAGCTCGGGTGGCGGGAGACCCAGTACTTC.

The rearrangement joins TRBV7-8 to TRBJ1-3; D perhaps matches TRBD1 (6 bases). The CDR3 is 13 amino acids. Germline V gene data show CDR1 as SGHVS and CDR2 as FQNEAQ. The ends were cut back, 4 bases at V and 3 bases at J, with 7 bases in the middle. The CDR3 DNA reads as TGTGCCAGCAGCTCAGGGGTTGGAAACACCATATATTTT. The encoded protein is CASSSGVGNTIYF.

A note on this clone: Other DNA sequences in this specimen translate into the identical CDR3. The chain carries TRBV19 and TRBJ2-1; perhaps TRBD2 as D (5 bases). The germline CDR1 and CDR2 sequences are LNHDA and SQIVND (reference sequence). CDR3 length: 15 residues. V was trimmed by 3 bases and J by 3 bases, leaving 12 bases between them. CDR3 in amino acids: CASSIDSSSYNEQFF. CDR3 coding DNA: TGTGCCAGTAGTATCGACTCTAGCAGCTACAATGAGCAGTTCTTC.

The CDR3 DNA follows: TGTGCCAGCAGCCTGGGACTAGCTCCCAATGAGCAGTTCTTC. It codes for CASSLGLAPNEQFF. The chain combines TRBV7-9 with TRBJ2-1; 9 nucleotides align to TRBD2. Germline CDR1 is SEHNR and CDR2 is FQNEAQ (reference sequence). V lost 5 bases, J lost 6 bases, and 5 bases stayed unmatched. CDR3 length: 14 residues.

The CDR3 loop reads CASSLIPGTGELFF. The DNA for the CDR3 is TGTGCCAGCAGCTTAATTCCAGGGACCGGGGAGCTGTTTTTT. This chain connects TRBV7-2 to TRBJ2-2; tentatively, D is TRBD1 (5 bases). Germline V gene lookup returns CDR1 SGHTA and CDR2 FQGNSA. This CDR3 has 14 residues. V dropped 2 bases and J dropped 5 bases, with 9 bases sitting between them.

The chain links TRBV7-8 to TRBJ1-5; 10 positions agree with TRBD1. J was trimmed by 4 bases and V by 5 bases; bases with no gene match: 2. CDR3 length: 14 amino acids. Per germline, CDR1 SGHVS and CDR2 FQNEAQ. CDR3 residues: CASSLGQGNQPQHF. The CDR3 coding sequence is TGTGCCAGCAGCCTGGGACAGGGGAATCAGCCCCAGCATTTT.

The gene calls are TRBV7-3 and TRBJ2-1; TRBD2 is a possible D gene (5 bases). This CDR3 is built from 13 residues. V was cut by 5 bases and J by 7 bases, with 12 bases left in between. Germline lookup yields CDR1 SGHTA and CDR2 FQGTGA. The DNA for the CDR3 is TGTGCCAGCAGCCTACTAGGAGCTAATGAGCAGTTCTTC. Translation gives CASSLLGANEQFF. Variable domain in full (rest from reference TRBV7-3 and TRBJ2-1): GAGVSQTPSNKVTEKGKYVELRCDPISGHTALYWYRQSLGQGPEFLIYFQGTGAADDSGLPNDRFFAVRPEGSVSTLKIQRTERGDSAVYLCASSLLGANEQFFGPGTRLTVL.

The chain has TRBV18 and TRBJ2-7; 8 positions match TRBD1. Germline loops: CDR1 KGHSH, CDR2 LQKENI. CDR3 length equals 15 residues. V shed 3 bases, J shed 2 bases, and the junction held 6 bases outside the gene matches. CDR3 bases: TGTGCCAGCTCACCGTCAGGACAGGGCCCCTACGAGCAGTACTTC. This sequence encodes CASSPSGQGPYEQYF. The variable domain in full, with the rest retrieved from reference TRBV18 and TRBJ2-7, is NAGVMQNPRHLVRRRGQEARLRCSPMKGHSHVYWYRQLPEEGLKFMVYLQKENIIDESGMPKERFSAEFPKEGPSILRIQQVVRGDSAAYFCASSPSGQGPYEQYFGPGTRLTVT.